This paragraph covers one T cell receptor beta chain sequence. This record belongs to a study of PD-L1 blockade in urothelial cancer. Sequencing used immunoSEQ multiplex PCR; TCRdb keeps in-frame clones, though not all of them. The data hold about 84,000 clones, with roughly 87% observed a single time. This CDR3 is built from 15 residues. V shed 5 bases, J shed 3 bases, and the junction held 7 bases outside the gene matches. The germline gives CDR1 SGHTA, CDR2 FQGTGA. Material: PBMCs, obtained around atezolizumab (anti-PD-L1) treatment. This TCR derives from a man aged 65 to 85 with urothelial cancer. The rearrangement joins TRBV7-3 to TRBJ2-7, with 10 nucleotides matching TRBD2. The CDR3, as DNA: TGTGCCAGCAGCACACAAGCGGGAGGGGGCTACGAGCAGTACTTC. It specifies CASSTQAGGGYEQYF.